The source of this T cell receptor (beta chain) is a study of siplizumab effects on memory and regulatory T cells. The germline CDR1 and CDR2 sequences are SGHRS and YFSETQ. V shed 4 bases and J shed 4 bases, with 15 bases lying between them. The CDR3 is 15 residues long. Here immunoSEQ multiplex PCR was the method, and the copy in TCRdb shows in-frame clones only, minus some. The data hold approximately 100,000 clones, with about 90% observed a single time. Sample: Tregs sorted from blood. This chain uses TRBV5-1 with TRBJ1-5; no clear D. The TCR comes from a human donor in good health. CDR3 DNA sequence: TGCGCCAGCAGCCCGGTACCGGGTATAAATCAGCCCCAGCATTTT. It codes for CASSPVPGINQPQHF.